The rows below give T cell receptor beta chains drawn from one sample of a study of cytomegalovirus exposure and HLA in healthy donors. The data were produced by immunoSEQ multiplex PCR, yet TCRdb's version contains in-frame clones alone and is incomplete. The sample lists about 120,000 clones, about 81% occurring once. The material sequenced was PBMCs. All receptors come from a man aged 35 to 55 in good health and CMV-seronegative. Each CDR3 is given with its conserved first and last residue. Size is stated for part of the rows, as once, few or many counts, or as a class when the clone is expanded.

clone_size	v_call	cdr3_aa
.	TRBV28	CASSTTSGRAWETQYF
.	TRBV19	CASSMSPTNEKLFF
.	TRBV11-2	CASSSGGTVIYEQYF
once	TRBV18	CASSFGQNTEAFF
.	TRBV6-6	CASTSRTSGSTDTQYF
.	TRBV4-2	CASSQGGLRTGELFF
.	TRBV30	CAWGGGGGEQYF
.	TRBV25-1	CASSEGQGFTEAFF
.	TRBV7-2	CASSTRFLGLSRNEQFF
.	TRBV4-2	CASGHILAGGNTDTQYF
once	TRBV4-2	CASSQGAGANYEQYF
.	TRBV10-3	CAISGRAPFEAFF
many	TRBV5-4	CASSFELRDRATEQYF
once	TRBV30	CAWSVIGAGNTIYF
.	TRBV9	CASSVVGSSYEQYF
few	TRBV4-2	CASSQAGATNTEAFF
.	TRBV7-8	CASSSYLGGSGADTQYF
.	TRBV28	CASSLNPAGNYGYTF
.	TRBV2	CATLSGLAVVDEQFF
.	TRBV18	CASSRDRAGNTIYF
once	TRBV5-4	CASSPRSGVPFF
.	TRBV7-6	CASSLDSPSAVVTDTQYF
few	TRBV4-3	CASSQELRGGYEQYF
.	TRBV7-6	CASSLGASGGGSYEQYF
.	TRBV18	CASSPPADRYNEQFF
once	TRBV5-4	CASSKFQTSGSYEQYF
.	TRBV28	CASSYSLYEQYF
.	TRBV6-5	CATARGAAGANEQFF
.	TRBV11-2	CASSPQLANYGYTF
.	TRBV10-3	CAITMSGQATDTQYF
.	TRBV5-1	CASSWGTGLSTDTQYF
.	TRBV9	CASSVEDRGRWDGYTF
.	TRBV19	CASSIARNQETQYF
.	TRBV4-3	CASSPFLSQPQHF
few	TRBV6-1	CASRYTGGEAFF
.	TRBV4-3	CASSPGTGHNNEQFF
.	TRBV6-5	CASRTGGARRTEAFF
once	TRBV7-2	CASSSSGGTGANVLTF
.	TRBV7-9	CASSSTYKTDYEQYF
once	TRBV11-3	CASSLGGSSTDTQYF
.	TRBV6-6	CASSYPQGGNEKLFF
.	TRBV5-4	CASRTTSGGATDTQYF
few	TRBV21-1	CASSKDGGRADQPQHF
.	TRBV10-1	CASSDPSGRDRGLGTDTQYF
.	TRBV18	CASSPIAEAFF
.	TRBV28	CASRTGQSYNEQFF